Each of the 27 T cell receptor beta chains below was sequenced from the same sample in a study of cytomegalovirus exposure and HLA in healthy donors. This PCR relied on a set of 60 Vbeta primers and 13 Jbeta primers. Libraries were prepared by immunoSEQ multiplex PCR; TCRdb keeps only in-frame clonotypes and omits some of them. The data contain under 85,000 clones, roughly 70% of them seen just once; the ten biggest clones take up 11%. Sequencing was performed on PBMCs. The receptors were gathered from a woman between 25 and 40 years old in good health and CMV-seronegative.

This chain connects TRBV7-7 to TRBJ2-7, with D unclear. V was trimmed by 3 bases and J by 3 bases, leaving 9 bases between them. Per germline, CDR1 SSHAT and CDR2 FNYEAQ (reference sequence). The CDR3 is made up of 13 amino acids. Written as DNA, the CDR3 is TGTGCCAGCAGCTTGCAACAGAACTACGAGCAGTACTTC. Amino acids: CASSLQQNYEQYF. The whole variable domain, filled in from reference TRBV7-7 and TRBJ2-7, reads GAGVSQSPRYKVTKRGQDVTLRCDPISSHATLYWYQQALGQGPEFLTYFNYEAQPDKSGLPSDRFSAERPEGSISTLTIQRTEQRDSAMYRCASSLQQNYEQYFGPGTRLTVT.

The genes are TRBV18 and TRBJ2-5; TRBD1 might be the D (6 bases). Per the germline V gene, CDR1 is KGHSH and CDR2 is LQKENI. The CDR3 has 14 residues. V gave up 2 bases and J gave up 5 bases, with 12 bases separating them. As DNA, the CDR3 is TGTGCCAGCTCACCAAACAGGGTCGATGAGACCCAGTACTTC. Translating gives CASSPNRVDETQYF.

This clone has a count of ten or more. V and J are TRBV6-4 and TRBJ2-2, with TRBD1 identical over 8 bases. The CDR3 runs 15 residues. The V gene end was trimmed by 5 bases and the J gene end by 4 bases; junction bases not matched to a gene: 6. Per the germline V gene, CDR1 is MRHNA and CDR2 is SNTAGT. This CDR3 is CASSNDRGGTGELFF. Here the CDR3 DNA reads TGTGCCAGCAGTAATGACAGGGGAGGCACCGGGGAGCTGTTTTTT.

This chain connects TRBV2 to TRBJ2-2; possible D gene TRBD1, 5 bases. Germline V gives CDR1 SNHLY, CDR2 FYNNEI. V shed 0 bases and J shed 2 bases, with 16 bases lying between them. The CDR3 runs 18 residues. The CDR3 region is CASSEALLTVTNTGELFF. The CDR3 nucleotides are TGTGCCAGCAGTGAAGCGCTTCTGACAGTTACAAACACCGGGGAGCTGTTTTTT. Full variable domain (outside the CDR3, taken from reference TRBV2 and TRBJ2-2): EPEVTQTPSHQVTQMGQEVILRCVPISNHLYFYWYRQILGQKVEFLVSFYNNEISEKSEIFDDQFSVERPDGSNFTLKIRSTKLEDSAMYFCASSEALLTVTNTGELFFGEGSRLTVL.

This clone has more than one count but fewer than ten. The chain combines TRBV5-4 with TRBJ2-1, with a weak D call TRBD1 (6 bases). This CDR3 spans 15 amino acids. V lost 3 bases and J 5 bases, leaving 15 bases between the germline ends. Germline V lookup: CDR1 SGHNT, CDR2 YYREEE (reference sequence). The CDR3 nucleotides are TGTGCCAGCAGCTCTGGGGGCCCCATAAACAATGAGCAGTTCTTC. Translating gives CASSSGGPINNEQFF.

The chain joins TRBV7-2 to TRBJ1-1; D is possibly TRBD1 (6 bases). The V gene lost 2 bases and the J gene lost 2 bases, with 18 bases spanning the gap. The CDR3 covers 17 residues. The germline gives CDR1 SGHTA, CDR2 FQGNSA. CDR3 in amino acids: CASSLIGRGGGNTEAFF. As DNA, the CDR3 is TGTGCCAGCAGCTTAATAGGCAGGGGCGGGGGAAACACTGAAGCTTTCTTT.

The CDR3 loop reads CASSSMDSFRRTNEKLFF. In DNA form, the CDR3 reads TGCGCCAGCAGCTCCATGGACAGCTTCAGAAGAACTAATGAAAAACTGTTTTTT. This chain joins TRBV5-1 and TRBJ1-4; TRBD1 might be the D (6 bases). Trimming cost V 3 bases and J 1 base, with 19 bases left between them. Germline CDR1 SGHRS, CDR2 YFSETQ. There are 18 residues in the CDR3.

V is TRBV7-6 and J is TRBJ2-1; weak D call: TRBD1 (7 bases). Trimming stripped 3 bases from V and 5 bases from J, with 17 bases between. The germline V gene encodes CDR1 SGHVS and CDR2 FNYEAQ. The CDR3 covers 16 residues. The CDR3 sequence: CASSLQGGTVNNEQFF. CDR3 nucleotide sequence: TGTGCCAGCAGCTTGCAAGGAGGGACAGTTAACAATGAGCAGTTCTTC.

In the case of this clone: A read error may produce the germline difference seen at one junction end. The same CDR3 also results from other DNA sequences found in this sample. The V call is TRBV5-6, the J call TRBJ2-3; 9 nucleotides line up with TRBD2. This CDR3 contains 16 residues. The V gene's germline CDR1 is SGHDT and CDR2 YYEEEE. The CDR3 region is CASSWGSGGFTDTQYF. CDR3 sequence (DNA): TGCGCCAGCAGCTGGGGTAGCGGGGGATTCACAGATACGCAGTATTTT.

The genes are TRBV5-1 and TRBJ2-7, with a possible D match to TRBD2 (5 bases). Germline V gives CDR1 SGHRS, CDR2 YFSETQ. This CDR3 contains 14 residues. V shed 3 bases and J shed 7 bases, with 17 bases lying between them. The DNA for the CDR3 is TGCGCCAGCAGCTACTCCTGGCCTACGGGGGAGCAGTACTTC. Protein product: CASSYSWPTGEQYF.

The chain recombines TRBV9 with TRBJ2-1; D might be TRBD1 (6 bases). The CDR3 runs 15 residues. The V and J ends lost 0 bases and 4 bases respectively, with 11 bases between them. CDR1 is SGDLS, CDR2 YYNGEE, per germline. CDR3 bases: TGTGCCAGCAGCGTAGACCTGGGGGCTTACAATGAGCAGTTCTTC. Protein: CASSVDLGAYNEQFF. Looking up the rest from reference TRBV9 and TRBJ2-1 gives the full variable domain: DSGVTQTPKHLITATGQRVTLRCSPRSGDLSVYWYQQSLDQGLQFLIQYYNGEERAKGNILERFSAQQFPDLHSELNLSSLELGDSALYFCASSVDLGAYNEQFFGPGTRLTVL.

This clone turned up a few times. The chain couples TRBV29-1 to TRBJ1-1; D unclear. V was clipped by 6 bases and J by 3 bases, with 17 bases between them. This CDR3 has 14 amino acids. The germline V gene has CDR1 SQVTM and CDR2 ANQGSEA. CDR3 DNA: TGCAGCGTACTACCGGGATACCCCTACACTGAAGCTTTCTTT. Amino acid sequence: CSVLPGYPYTEAFF.

This clone came up a few times. The chain joins TRBV5-5 to TRBJ2-6; 7 bases are shared with TRBD1. Germline V lookup: CDR1 SGHKS, CDR2 YYEKEE (reference sequence). The V gene end was trimmed by 4 bases and the J gene end by 0 bases; junction bases not matched to a gene: 4. The CDR3 is 16 residues long. The CDR3 is CASSERQGSGANVLTF. CDR3 coding DNA: TGTGCCAGCAGCGAAAGACAGGGCTCTGGGGCCAACGTCCTGACTTTC.

V usage is TRBV27 and J usage is TRBJ1-5; D possibly corresponds to TRBD1 (6 bases). The V and J ends lost 2 bases and 1 base respectively, with 18 bases between them. The CDR3 sequence is 18 residues long. Germline V lookup: CDR1 MNHEY, CDR2 SMNVEV (reference sequence). The CDR3 protein is CASSLIYTGKGSNQPQHF. The CDR3 DNA is TGTGCCAGCAGTTTAATTTACACAGGGAAGGGGAGCAATCAGCCCCAGCATTTT.

V and J are TRBV2 and TRBJ1-6; D gene uncertain. CDR1 is SNHLY and CDR2 is FYNNEI in the germline V gene. The V gene lost 7 bases and the J gene lost 1 base, with 11 bases spanning the gap. The CDR3 extends over 15 amino acids. DNA for the CDR3: TGTGCCAGCACCCTTGGGAGGTCCTATAATTCACCCCTCCACTTT. Translation: CASTLGRSYNSPLHF.

The genes are TRBV30 and TRBJ2-1, with TRBD2 matching 10 bases. This CDR3 is 16 amino acids long. V trimming: 1 base; J trimming: 6 bases; junction bases outside the gene matches: 9. Germline V gives CDR1 GTSNPN, CDR2 SVGIG (reference sequence). The CDR3 DNA follows: TGTGCCTGGAGTGCAAAAACTAGCGGGGTGGCCAATGAGCAGTTCTTC. Protein product: CAWSAKTSGVANEQFF.

The chain links TRBV7-6 to TRBJ1-6; possible D gene TRBD1, 6 bases. V lost 3 bases and J lost 7, with 16 bases in between. This CDR3 comprises 16 residues. The germline V gene has CDR1 SGHVS and CDR2 FNYEAQ. The CDR3 DNA reads as TGTGCCAGCAGCTTGTGGGGCAGGGGAGGGAATTCACCCCTCCACTTT. Translation: CASSLWGRGGNSPLHF.

In DNA, the CDR3 is TGCGCCAGCAGGCGCAAAGAAAAACTGTTTTTT. Amino acid sequence: CASRRKEKLFF. The chain links TRBV23-1 to TRBJ1-4, with no clear D. TRBV23-1 is an ORF, with its function uncertain. Trimming left V 6 bases short and J 8 bases short, with 7 bases between. The CDR3 covers 11 residues.

The chain is built from TRBV5-6 and TRBJ1-5; D not resolved. V lost 1 base, J lost 7 bases, and 15 bases lay in between. The CDR3 totals 15 residues. From germline, CDR1 is SGHDT and CDR2 YYEEEE. CDR3 amino acids: CASSLRVGRGQPQHF. The CDR3 DNA is TGTGCCAGCAGCTTGCGGGTCGGTCGCGGGCAGCCCCAGCATTTT.

The chain joins TRBV30 to TRBJ1-1; unclear D gene. There are 14 residues in the CDR3. V lost 2 bases and J lost 2, with 12 bases in between. Germline CDR1 is GTSNPN and CDR2 is SVGIG (reference sequence). The CDR3 coding sequence is TGTGCCTGGAGTCTGGCCGGGTTTAACACTGAAGCTTTCTTT. Protein sequence: CAWSLAGFNTEAFF.

V gene TRBV12-5 combines with J gene TRBJ2-5; 8 bases are shared with TRBD2. There are 14 residues in the CDR3. Germline V lookup: CDR1 LGHNT, CDR2 FRNRAP. Trimming at V came to 3 bases and at J to 2 bases, leaving 2 bases not matched to a gene. CDR3 sequence (DNA): TGTGCTAGTGGTTTATCGGGGGGGCAAGAGACCCAGTACTTC. It is translated as CASGLSGGQETQYF.

The chain uses TRBV18 and TRBJ1-2, with TRBD1 matching 7 bases. V lost 2 bases and J lost 6; bases outside the gene matches: 9. This CDR3 is 15 amino acids long. Germline V gene data show CDR1 as KGHSH and CDR2 as LQKENI. DNA for the CDR3: TGTGCCAGCTCACCAACTGCTGAGGGGGCGGATGGCTACACCTTC. Its translation is CASSPTAEGADGYTF.

V is TRBV27 and J is TRBJ1-1, with 11 bases that match TRBD1. V dropped 5 bases and J dropped 1; count of bases not matched to a gene: 3. CDR3 size: 15 residues. Germline CDR1 MNHEY, CDR2 SMNVEV (reference sequence). The CDR3 DNA sequence: TGTGCCAGCAGTCTGGACAGGGGGCGGAACACTGAAGCTTTCTTT. It specifies CASSLDRGRNTEAFF.

The CDR3 DNA is TGTGCCAGCAGCTCTAGAAACCGGCAGGGCTCTGGAAACACCATATATTTT. Amino acid sequence: CASSSRNRQGSGNTIYF. The chain combines TRBV11-1 with TRBJ1-3; the D gene is possibly TRBD1 (5 bases). This CDR3 comprises 17 residues. V was pared by 4 bases and J by 0 bases, with 16 bases between. Germline loops: CDR1 SGHAT, CDR2 FQDESV (reference sequence).

This clone was detected only a few times. V is TRBV7-9 and J is TRBJ1-1; D remains ambiguous. V lost 5 bases and J lost 3, with 7 bases in between. The germline gives CDR1 SEHNR, CDR2 FQNEAQ (reference sequence). This CDR3 is built from 12 residues. The CDR3 nucleotides read TGTGCCAGCAGCCAATCGGACACTGAAGCTTTCTTT. This translates into CASSQSDTEAFF. Combining the CDR3 with reference TRBV7-9 and TRBJ1-1 gives the whole variable domain DTGVSQNPRHKITKRGQNVTFRCDPISEHNRLYWYRQTLGQGPEFLTYFQNEAQLEKSRLLSDRFSAERPKGSFSTLEIQRTEQGDSAMYLCASSQSDTEAFFGQGTRLTVV.

The chain combines TRBV4-1 with TRBJ1-4, with 11 bases lining up with TRBD1. The length of the CDR3 is 18 residues. V gave up 1 base and J gave up 0 bases; unmatched junction bases: 4. Per the germline V gene, CDR1 is MGHRA and CDR2 is YSYEKL. DNA for the CDR3: TGCGCCAGCAGCCAAGGGACAGGGGGCGTAGCAACTAATGAAAAACTGTTTTTT. Its protein product is CASSQGTGGVATNEKLFF.

Here the CDR3 reads CASSLTVYSYEQYF. The DNA for the CDR3 is TGTGCCAGCAGCTTGACAGTATACTCCTACGAGCAGTACTTC. The genes are TRBV6-5 and TRBJ2-7; D might be TRBD1 (5 bases). CDR3 size: 14 residues. V dropped 6 bases and J dropped 0 bases, with 12 bases sitting between them. CDR1 and CDR2 from the germline V gene are MNHEY and SVGAGI.